The T cell receptor beta chain under discussion was sequenced for a study of vaccination and CD4 T cells after COVID-19. Comments on this clonotype: Its antigen is currently unknown.

As for treatment: roughly nine-day PBMC culture with coronavirus spike peptide pools or control peptides (ViraFEST assay). The CDR3 is 14 amino acids. Trimming cost V 3 bases and J 4 bases; bases outside gene matches: 3. Germline V lookup: CDR1 KGHDR, CDR2 SFDVKD. Once obtained from cultured CD4+ T cells, the DNA was sequenced using the Oncomine TCR Beta short-read assay. TCRdb fed the PCR reads into MiXCR, producing one record per CDR3 protein. This table has about 12,000 distinct CDR3 sequences, about 72% appearing once. This clonotype was obtained from a human donor who had recovered from COVID-19. The chain has TRBV24-1 and TRBJ2-5, with 8 nucleotides matching TRBD2. Source material: CD4+ T cells from blood, cultured in vitro. This chain's CDR3 is CATSDPGLVETQYF. The CDR3 region has the DNA TGTGCCACCAGTGATCCGGGACTAGTAGAGACCCAGTACTTC.